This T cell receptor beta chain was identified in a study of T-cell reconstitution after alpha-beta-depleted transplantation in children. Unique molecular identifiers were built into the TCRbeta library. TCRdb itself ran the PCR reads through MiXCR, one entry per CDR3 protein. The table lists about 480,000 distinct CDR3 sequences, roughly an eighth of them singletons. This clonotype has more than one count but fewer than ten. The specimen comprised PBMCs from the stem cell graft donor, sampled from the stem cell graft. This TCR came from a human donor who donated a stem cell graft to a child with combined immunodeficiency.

CDR3 DNA: TGTGCCAGCAGAAAGGGTAGCACAGATACGCAGTATTTT. This sequence encodes CASRKGSTDTQYF. This chain connects TRBV7-9 to TRBJ2-3; D uncertain. The CDR3 has 13 amino acids. With 6 bases removed from V and 0 bases from J, the gap between germline ends came to 7 bases. Germline-derived CDR1 and CDR2 are SEHNR and FQNEAQ (reference sequence).